The table lists the clone carrying this T cell receptor (beta chain) with a few counts. Its antigen is not known. This sample is part of a study of T cells after yellow fever vaccination. Study results and limitations: The appearance of a small share of clonotypes in both CD4 and CD8 compartments was observed. Abundant bulk-derived clonotypes could contaminate FACS-sorted repertoires. Subsequent booster samples again held most clones from primary vaccination (just under 98% CD4, about 90% CD8).

Researchers made TCR cDNA using 5'RACE template switching, and this step added a universal primer site and UMIs. TCRdb processed the 5' RACE reads anew with MiXCR; each CDR3 protein has one entry. This table has some 29,000 distinct CDR3 sequences, around 4.6% appearing once. CDR1 LGHDT and CDR2 YNNKEL come from the germline V gene (reference sequence). This CDR3 is 18 amino acids long. The V and J ends lost 4 bases and 2 bases respectively, with 21 bases between them. The sequenced sample was CD8+ T cells sorted from PBMCs, obtained 10 days after the yellow fever booster vaccination. This TCR came from a man in his thirties or forties who received the YFV17D yellow fever vaccine. This chain uses TRBV3-1 with TRBJ2-1; D gene ambiguous. As DNA, the CDR3 is TGTGCCAGCAGCCCGCCCTACCCGATATCGCGCGCCTACAATGAGCAGTTCTTC. Encoded protein: CASSPPYPISRAYNEQFF.